The 25 T cell receptor beta chains given below trace back to one sample, sequenced in a study of regulatory T cells in long-lasting Graves disease. Described time point: newly diagnosed GD, antithyroid drugs for less than 3 months. Extracted RNA from PBMCs served as the source of the TCR library. CDR3-region Arm-PCR and iRepertoire HTBI primers produced the TCR beta libraries. One entry per CDR3 protein, called by TCRdb with MiXCR from the multiplex PCR reads. The sample shows about 540,000 distinct CDR3 sequences, roughly 13% of them seen only once. The sample also formed part of further work on T cells in Graves' hyperthyroidism and ophthalmopathy.

The source was peripheral blood mononuclear cells (PBMCs), collected at new diagnosis, from a patient treated with antithyroid drugs. These receptors were obtained from a man under 40 with Graves disease.

This clonotype has ten or more counts. The chain links TRBV10-1 to TRBJ2-2; 7 bases agree with TRBD2. The CDR3 is 17 residues long. CDR1 WNHNN and CDR2 SYGVQD come from the germline V gene (reference sequence). Germline trimming cut 0 bases from V and 4 bases from J; bases unmatched to any gene: 8. CDR3 in amino acids: CASSESTGRESTGELFF. The CDR3 region has the DNA TGCGCCAGCAGTGAGTCGACGGGGCGGGAGTCCACCGGGGAGCTGTTTTTT.

This clonotype occurred many times. V is TRBV2 and J is TRBJ2-3, with TRBD1 identical over 7 bases. The CDR3 has 14 amino acids. The trim removed 3 bases at V and 4 bases at J, leaving 4 bases unmatched. CDR1 SNHLY and CDR2 FYNNEI come from the germline V gene. The CDR3 protein is CASSDDRAADTQYF. CDR3 DNA: TGTGCCAGCAGTGATGACAGGGCCGCAGATACGCAGTATTTT.

As regards this clonotype: A clone one base away is much larger, so this may be a read error. The chain employs TRBV5-6 and TRBJ2-7, with a possible D match to TRBD1 (6 bases). V shed 4 bases and J shed 3 bases, with 8 bases lying between them. Germline loops: CDR1 SGHDT, CDR2 YYEEEE. The CDR3 totals 12 residues. This chain's CDR3 is CASSTGFYEQYF. The CDR3 region has the DNA TGTGCCAGCAGCACAGGGTTCTACGAGCAGTACTTC. The whole variable domain, filled in from reference TRBV5-6 and TRBJ2-7, reads DAGVTQSPTHLIKTRGQQVTLRCSPKSGHDTVSWYQQALGQGPQFIFQYYEEEERQRGNFPDRFSGHQFPNYSSELNVNALLLGDSALYLCASSTGFYEQYFGPGTRLTVT.

The chain uses TRBV11-2 and TRBJ2-3, with TRBD2 matching over 9 bases. CDR3 length equals 20 residues. Trimming removed 4 bases from V and 1 base from J; junction bases left unmatched: 18. The germline V gene has CDR1 SGHAT and CDR2 FQNNGV. CDR3 nucleotides: TGTGCCAGCAGCTACGACATCATGCGGGAGGGCCCTCGTGGCACAGATACGCAGTATTTT. Translated, it gives CASSYDIMREGPRGTDTQYF.

This clonotype was detected many times. The rearrangement uses TRBV20-1 and TRBJ2-5; no reliable D call. Germline CDR1 is DFQATT and CDR2 is SNEGSKA (reference sequence). This CDR3 is built from 14 residues. Trimming took 5 bases from V and 2 from J, leaving 15 bases between them. This CDR3 is CSAFLPVGQETQYF. DNA of the CDR3: TGCAGTGCTTTCCTACCGGTGGGTCAAGAGACCCAGTACTTC.

This clonotype was observed many times. The chain joins TRBV5-1 to TRBJ2-7; maybe TRBD1 (6 bases). The V and J ends lost 6 bases and 0 bases respectively, with 19 bases between them. Germline loops: CDR1 SGHRS, CDR2 YFSETQ. The CDR3 consists of 16 residues. The CDR3, as DNA: TGCGCCAGCACCGACGGGTCACAGGGCTCCTCCTACGAGCAGTACTTC. Residues: CASTDGSQGSSYEQYF.

There are many counts of this clonotype. The chain uses TRBV12-5 and TRBJ1-6; no definite D call. Germline V gene lookup returns CDR1 LGHNT and CDR2 FRNRAP. The ends were cut back, 2 bases at V and 5 bases at J, with 7 bases in the middle. The CDR3 loop spans 14 amino acids. CDR3 sequence (DNA): TGTGCTAGTGGTTTGTACGGAGATAATTCACCCCTCCACTTT. Translated, it gives CASGLYGDNSPLHF.

This clonotype was seen at least ten times. The J gene is TRBJ1-1, the V gene TRBV6-2 or TRBV6-3; no firm D call. CDR3 length: 12 amino acids. V dropped 4 bases and J dropped 8 bases, with 11 bases sitting between them. Germline loops: CDR1 MNHEY, CDR2 SVGEGT. The CDR3 nucleotides read TGTGCCAGCAGTTCACCTCAGCAAGAAGCTTTCTTT. This gives the protein CASSSPQQEAFF.

This clonotype was detected many times. The chain links TRBV5-1 to TRBJ2-2; 10 bases align to TRBD2. CDR1 and CDR2 from the germline V gene are SGHRS and YFSETQ. Losses at the gene ends were 0 bases for V and 0 bases for J; bases not matched to a gene: 5. The CDR3 is 18 amino acids. CDR3 DNA sequence: TGCGCCAGCAGCTTGGCTATGCTAGCGGGGGCGAACACCGGGGAGCTGTTTTTT. Protein sequence: CASSLAMLAGANTGELFF.

This clonotype came up a few times. The chain combines TRBV18 with TRBJ2-7; 7 bases are a match to TRBD1. This CDR3 spans 13 amino acids. Germline loops: CDR1 KGHSH, CDR2 LQKENI. The ends lost 2 bases at V and 5 bases at J; junction bases unmatched: 3. The DNA for the CDR3 is TGTGCCAGCTCACCAAGGGGGCTCGACGAGCAGTACTTC. This codes for CASSPRGLDEQYF.

This clonotype was counted a few times. The chain's CDR3 is CASSYRDGRNTQYF. The CDR3 coding sequence is TGTGCCAGCAGTTATAGGGACGGCCGCAATACGCAGTATTTT. The rearrangement joins TRBV27 to TRBJ2-3; possibly TRBD1 or TRBD2 for D (5 bases each). V was pared by 4 bases and J by 7 bases, with 15 bases between. Germline V gives CDR1 MNHEY, CDR2 SMNVEV (reference sequence). This CDR3 region has 14 residues.

This clonotype was counted many times. The chain recombines TRBV7-2 with TRBJ2-1, with unresolved D. From germline, CDR1 is SGHTA and CDR2 FQGNSA. This CDR3 is 11 amino acids long. V was trimmed by 8 bases and J by 7 bases, leaving 9 bases between them. CDR3: CASGRINEQFF. CDR3 DNA: TGTGCCAGCGGAAGAATTAATGAGCAGTTCTTC.

This clonotype was counted at least ten times. This chain joins TRBV7-9 and TRBJ2-7; TRBD2 agrees at 7 bases. This CDR3 comprises 12 residues. Germline V CDR1 and CDR2: SEHNR, FQNEAQ (reference sequence). V was clipped by 4 bases and J by 3 bases; unmatched bases: 0. The CDR3 region has the DNA TGTGCCAGCAGCTGGACTAGCTACGAGCAGTACTTC. Its protein product is CASSWTSYEQYF.

This clonotype has only a few counts. The CDR3 region is CASSQASTGLADPYEQYF. The CDR3 DNA reads as TGTGCCAGCAGCCAAGCCTCGACGGGACTAGCGGACCCCTACGAGCAGTACTTC. J is TRBJ2-7 and V is TRBV14; TRBD2 agrees at 11 bases. The ends lost 1 base at V and 2 bases at J; junction bases unmatched: 10. Germline V CDR1 and CDR2: SGHDN, FVKESK. This CDR3 is built from 18 residues.

As concerns this clonotype: This may come from a read error, since a much larger clone is one base off. The CDR3 nucleotides are TGCAGCGACATGGACAGCAATAATCAGCCCCAGCATTTT. Translation gives CSDMDSNNQPQHF. This chain joins TRBV29-1 and TRBJ1-5; tentatively, D is TRBD1 (6 bases). V shed 7 bases and J shed 4 bases, with 14 bases lying between them. Germline V gene data show CDR1 as SQVTM and CDR2 as ANQGSEA. This CDR3 has 13 amino acids.

This clonotype showed up many times. The chain recombines TRBV5-1 with TRBJ2-3, with no clear D. Germline V gene lookup returns CDR1 SGHRS and CDR2 YFSETQ. The CDR3 contains 12 residues. V was trimmed by 1 base and J by 5 bases, leaving 5 bases between them. CDR3 nucleotide sequence: TGCGCCAGCAGCTTGAATATAGATACGCAGTATTTT. Amino acid sequence: CASSLNIDTQYF.

The sample holds many counts of this clonotype. The V and J genes are TRBV6-1 and TRBJ2-2; the D is unclear. The CDR3 sequence is 13 residues long. V was shortened by 8 bases and J by 8 bases, with 15 bases between the two germline ends. The germline V gene has CDR1 MNHNS and CDR2 SASEGT. The CDR3 region has the DNA TGTGCCAGCGGATCCGTTGGGTGGGGGGAGCTGTTTTTT. This translates into CASGSVGWGELFF.

This clonotype was detected many times. The rearrangement links TRBV20-1 to TRBJ2-7; TRBD2 matches 9 bases. V trimming: 4 bases; J trimming: 7 bases; junction bases outside the gene matches: 11. The germline V gene has CDR1 DFQATT and CDR2 SNEGSKA (reference sequence). There are 14 residues in the CDR3. CDR3 nucleotides: TGCAGTGCTAAGTTAGACGGCGGGAGGGATGAGCAGTACTTC. This translates into CSAKLDGGRDEQYF.

The chain employs TRBV6-1 and TRBJ2-1; TRBD2 aligns across 12 bases. With 10 bases clipped from V and 6 bases from J, the junction kept 10 bases outside the gene matches. Germline CDR1 is MNHNS and CDR2 is SASEGT. This CDR3 is built from 15 residues. The CDR3 DNA follows: TGTGCCATCCCGACCGGACTAGCGGGAAGCAATGAGCAGTTCTTC. Translating gives CAIPTGLAGSNEQFF.

This clonotype was counted many times. The chain has TRBV10-1 and TRBJ2-1; 12 bases are a match to TRBD2. V lost 4 bases and J lost 4; bases outside the gene matches: 5. This CDR3 is 16 amino acids long. Germline loops: CDR1 WNHNN, CDR2 SYGVQD (reference sequence). CDR3 amino acids: CASSASGLAGYNEQFF. As DNA, the CDR3 is TGCGCCAGCAGTGCCTCGGGACTAGCGGGTTACAATGAGCAGTTCTTC.

Only a few counts were recorded for this clonotype. The rearrangement uses TRBV30 and TRBJ2-4; possibly TRBD2 for D (6 bases). This CDR3 is 17 amino acids long. Trimming took off 3 bases at V and 0 bases at J, with 18 bases between the two ends. Germline values: CDR1 GTSNPN, CDR2 SVGIG (reference sequence). DNA of the CDR3: TGTGCCTGGAGCGGGGGACGCCTTACTTTAGCCAAAAACATTCAGTACTTC. Protein sequence: CAWSGGRLTLAKNIQYF.

The rearrangement joins TRBV24-1 to TRBJ2-1; TRBD1 aligns across 9 bases. J was trimmed by 8 bases and V by 9 bases; bases with no gene match: 13. Germline V gene data show CDR1 as KGHDR and CDR2 as SFDVKD. The CDR3 totals 15 residues. The chain's CDR3 is CATSSAGTGLYEQFF. The CDR3, as DNA: TGTGCCACCTCCTCAGCCGGGACAGGGTTGTATGAGCAGTTCTTC.

This clonotype has a count of ten or more. V is TRBV20-1 and J is TRBJ2-2, with 15 bases fitting TRBD2. V shed 4 bases, J shed 4 bases, and the junction held 7 bases outside the gene matches. There are 17 residues in the CDR3. Germline loops: CDR1 DFQATT, CDR2 SNEGSKA (reference sequence). Written as DNA, the CDR3 is TGCAGTGCTAAACGGACTAGCGGGAGGGCCCTCACCGGGGAGCTGTTTTTT. Its translation: CSAKRTSGRALTGELFF.

This clonotype was detected many times. The V call is TRBV14, the J call TRBJ2-1; 7 bases are shared with TRBD2. V was pared by 3 bases and J by 6 bases, with 8 bases of the junction left unmatched. Germline V gene sequence: CDR1 SGHDN, CDR2 FVKESK. The CDR3 runs 15 residues. The CDR3 loop reads CASSHHSGMANEQFF. CDR3 nucleotides: TGTGCCAGCAGCCATCACAGCGGGATGGCCAATGAGCAGTTCTTC.

This clonotype was detected only once. A read error is likely here: a far larger clone is one base away. The chain couples TRBV11-2 to TRBJ2-7; D may be TRBD2 (5 bases). Germline V gene lookup returns CDR1 SGHAT and CDR2 FQNNGV. V shed 4 bases and J shed 7 bases, with 23 bases lying between them. The CDR3 loop spans 16 amino acids. This CDR3 is CASSWSAGNTYNEQYF. The CDR3 DNA follows: TGTGCCAGCAGCTGGTCGGCGGGCAATACGTACAATGAGCAGTACTTC.